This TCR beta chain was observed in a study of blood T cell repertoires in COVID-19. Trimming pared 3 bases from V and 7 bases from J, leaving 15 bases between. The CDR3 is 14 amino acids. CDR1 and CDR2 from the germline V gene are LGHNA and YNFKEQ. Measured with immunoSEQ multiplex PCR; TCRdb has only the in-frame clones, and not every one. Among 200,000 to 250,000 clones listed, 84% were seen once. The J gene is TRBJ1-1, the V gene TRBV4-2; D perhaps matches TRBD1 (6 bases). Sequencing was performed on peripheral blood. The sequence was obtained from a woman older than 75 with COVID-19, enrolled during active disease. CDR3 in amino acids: CASSQAGAMNEAFF. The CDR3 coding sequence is TGTGCCAGCAGCCAGGCGGGGGCCATGAATGAAGCTTTCTTT.